This TCR beta chain appears in the sequencing data of a study of T cell responses to AZD1222 COVID-19 vaccine. This table comes from immunoSEQ multiplex PCR, and its TCRdb copy is limited to in-frame clones, with some not included. Of 55,000 to 70,000 clones in the sample, about 91% were seen once. The CDR3 extends over 15 amino acids. The V gene end was trimmed by 2 bases and the J gene end by 2 bases; junction bases not matched to a gene: 5. Germline V gene lookup returns CDR1 MNHEY and CDR2 SVGAGI. This receptor was taken from an adult who received the AZD1222 COVID-19 vaccine. This sequence joins TRBV6-5 and TRBJ2-7; 8 bases agree with TRBD1. Sequenced here: peripheral blood, sampled 28 days after the second AZD1222 dose. The DNA for the CDR3 is TGTGCCAGCAGTTACACAGGACAGGGACCCTACGAGCAGTACTTC. It yields the protein CASSYTGQGPYEQYF.